The entry below describes one T cell receptor beta chain. Its antigen is not known. Researchers ran the PCR with 60 Vbeta and 13 Jbeta primers. As handled by the study authors: Unique TCR beta chains totaled some 81 million in a later count, with around 11 million of them shared. The table came from immunoSEQ multiplex PCR; TCRdb's copy has only in-frame clones and leaves some out. V and J calls and clone size are as listed in that table; D and trimming were resolved from the DNA. Found here are 90,000 to 150,000 clones, about three quarters of them singletons; the top ten hold roughly 2.6%. These data are taken from a study of cytomegalovirus exposure and HLA in healthy donors. Looking at the study overall: Early released data had roughly 81 million unique TCRs, all coming from HLA-typed donors.

Study results and limitations: A reported reduction in N-insertions relative to the roughly 710-donor mean was seen in an Asian-associated ancestry cluster in a later analysis.

This CDR3 region has 17 residues. Germline assignment: CDR1 LGHNA and CDR2 YSLEER. Trimming removed 1 base at V and 2 bases at J, with 14 bases between. Sequenced: PBMCs. This clonotype was sampled from a female donor in good health and CMV-seronegative. This rearrangement joins TRBV4-3 to TRBJ1-4; D not resolved. The CDR3 here is CASSQVPTGSTNEKLFF. The CDR3, as DNA: TGCGCCAGCAGCCAAGTCCCAACCGGGTCCACTAATGAAAAACTGTTTTTT.